The source of this T cell receptor (beta chain) is a study of T cell responses to AZD1222 COVID-19 vaccine. Notes on the study in general: Repertoires were obtained solely post-peak T cell response. Recipients of AZD1222 seropositive at baseline numbered only 6 or 7. White British ancestry dominated among donors, who included more females, and clonal diversity was possibly underestimated.

In the case of this clone: Its antigen is currently unknown.

Some clones are missing from TCRdb's copy, which holds only in-frame ones; the method was immunoSEQ multiplex PCR. The top ten hold 10% of the sample, which has 100,000 or so clones, 70% to 90% seen once. This CDR3 region has 14 residues. Trimming took 2 bases from V and 7 from J, leaving 12 bases between them. Germline V gene data show CDR1 as LGHNA and CDR2 as YNFKEQ. The chain carries TRBV4-2 and TRBJ2-4, with D perhaps TRBD2 (5 bases). The starting material was peripheral blood, obtained 28 days after the second AZD1222 dose. This clonotype was sampled from an adult who received the AZD1222 COVID-19 vaccine. The CDR3 protein is CASSQLGRRNIQYF. CDR3 DNA sequence: TGTGCCAGCAGCCAACTGGGCAGGAGGAACATTCAGTACTTC.